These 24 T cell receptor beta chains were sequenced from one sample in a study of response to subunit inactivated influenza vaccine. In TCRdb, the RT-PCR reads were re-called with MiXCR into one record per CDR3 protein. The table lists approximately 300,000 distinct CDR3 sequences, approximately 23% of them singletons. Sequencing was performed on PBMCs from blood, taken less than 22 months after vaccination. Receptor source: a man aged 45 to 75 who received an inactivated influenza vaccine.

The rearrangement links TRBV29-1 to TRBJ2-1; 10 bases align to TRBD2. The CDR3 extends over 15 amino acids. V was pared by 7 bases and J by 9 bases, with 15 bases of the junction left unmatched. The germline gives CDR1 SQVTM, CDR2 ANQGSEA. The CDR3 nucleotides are TGCAGCGGAGGATTGGTTCCTAGCGGGAGTCCTGAGCAGTTCTTC. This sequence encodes CSGGLVPSGSPEQFF.

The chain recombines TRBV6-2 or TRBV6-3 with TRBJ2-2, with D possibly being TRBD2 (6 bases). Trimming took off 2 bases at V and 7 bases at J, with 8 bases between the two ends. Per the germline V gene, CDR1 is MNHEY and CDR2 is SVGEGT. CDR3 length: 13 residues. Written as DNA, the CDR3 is TGTGCCAGCAGTTACACGGGGGTCGGGGAGCTGTTTTTT. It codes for CASSYTGVGELFF.

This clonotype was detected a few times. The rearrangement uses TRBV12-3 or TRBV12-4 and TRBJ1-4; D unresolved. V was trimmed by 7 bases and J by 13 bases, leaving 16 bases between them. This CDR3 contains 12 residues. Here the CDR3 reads CASTEHWNRLFF. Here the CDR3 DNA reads TGTGCCAGCACAGAACATTGGAACAGACTGTTTTTT.

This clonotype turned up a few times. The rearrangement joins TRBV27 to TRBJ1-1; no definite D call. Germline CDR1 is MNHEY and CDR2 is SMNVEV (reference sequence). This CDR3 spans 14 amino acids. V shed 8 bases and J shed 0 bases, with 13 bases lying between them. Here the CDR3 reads CASRWSGVNTEAFF. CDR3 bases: TGTGCCAGCCGGTGGTCTGGCGTGAACACTGAAGCTTTCTTT.

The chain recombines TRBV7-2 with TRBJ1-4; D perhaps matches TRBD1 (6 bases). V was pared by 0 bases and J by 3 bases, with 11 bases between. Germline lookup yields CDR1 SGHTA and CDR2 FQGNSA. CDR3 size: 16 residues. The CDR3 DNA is TGTGCCAGCAGCTTAGCCCGGACAGCGGCTAATGAAAAACTGTTTTTT. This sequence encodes CASSLARTAANEKLFF.

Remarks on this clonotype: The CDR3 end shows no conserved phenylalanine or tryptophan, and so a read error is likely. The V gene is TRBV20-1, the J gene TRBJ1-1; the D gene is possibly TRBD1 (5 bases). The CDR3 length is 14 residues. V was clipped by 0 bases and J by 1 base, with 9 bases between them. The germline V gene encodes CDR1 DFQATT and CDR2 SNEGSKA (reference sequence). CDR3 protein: CSARDVRANTEAFL. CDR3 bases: TGCAGTGCTAGAGACGTCAGGGCGAACACTGAAGCTTTCCTT.

The CDR3 region is CASRLTGALSGNTIYF. DNA of the CDR3: TGTGCCAGCAGGCTGACAGGGGCCCTCTCTGGAAACACCATATATTTT. The chain joins TRBV27 to TRBJ1-3; 8 bases align to TRBD1. The germline V gene has CDR1 MNHEY and CDR2 SMNVEV (reference sequence). V was pared by 6 bases and J by 0 bases, with 7 bases of the junction left unmatched. CDR3 length: 16 amino acids.

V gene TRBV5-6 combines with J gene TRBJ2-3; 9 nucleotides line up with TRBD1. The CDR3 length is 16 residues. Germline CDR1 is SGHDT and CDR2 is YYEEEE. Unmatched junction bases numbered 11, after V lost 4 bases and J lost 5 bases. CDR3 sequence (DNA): TGTGCCAGCAGCCAGTCCCCGGGACAGGGAGGAGATACGCAGTATTTT. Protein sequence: CASSQSPGQGGDTQYF.

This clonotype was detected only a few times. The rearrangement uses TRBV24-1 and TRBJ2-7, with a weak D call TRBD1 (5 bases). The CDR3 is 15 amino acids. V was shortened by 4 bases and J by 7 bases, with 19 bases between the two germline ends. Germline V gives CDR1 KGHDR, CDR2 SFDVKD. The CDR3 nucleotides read TGTGCCACCAGTGACTCCAGGGTTCTGGTTTGGGAGCAGTACTTC. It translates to CATSDSRVLVWEQYF.

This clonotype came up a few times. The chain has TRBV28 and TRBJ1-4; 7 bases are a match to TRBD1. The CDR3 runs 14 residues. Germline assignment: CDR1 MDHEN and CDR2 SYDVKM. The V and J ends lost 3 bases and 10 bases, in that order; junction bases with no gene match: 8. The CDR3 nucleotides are TGTGCCAGCAGTTTCAGGGGGACTTCAGTAAAACTGTTTTTT. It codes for CASSFRGTSVKLFF.

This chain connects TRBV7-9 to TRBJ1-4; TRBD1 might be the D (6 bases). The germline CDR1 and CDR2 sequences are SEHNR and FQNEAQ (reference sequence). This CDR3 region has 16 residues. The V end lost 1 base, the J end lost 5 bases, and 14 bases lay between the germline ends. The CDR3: CASSLVSWGANEKLFF. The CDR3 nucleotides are TGTGCCAGCAGCTTAGTGTCGTGGGGGGCAAATGAAAAACTGTTTTTT.

The chain's CDR3 is CASSPWLGSTEAFF. In DNA, the CDR3 is TGTGCCAGCAGCCCCTGGCTGGGTAGCACTGAAGCTTTCTTT. This chain connects TRBV27 to TRBJ1-1; no firm D call. The CDR3 is made up of 14 amino acids. Deletions cut 6 bases from V and 4 bases from J, with 15 bases between. The germline CDR1 and CDR2 sequences are MNHEY and SMNVEV (reference sequence).

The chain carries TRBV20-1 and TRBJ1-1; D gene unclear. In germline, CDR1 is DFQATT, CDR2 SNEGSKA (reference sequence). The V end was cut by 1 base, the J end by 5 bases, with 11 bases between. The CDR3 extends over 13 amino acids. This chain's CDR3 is CSARAGGMTEAFF. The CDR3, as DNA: TGCAGTGCTAGAGCAGGAGGGATGACTGAAGCTTTCTTT.

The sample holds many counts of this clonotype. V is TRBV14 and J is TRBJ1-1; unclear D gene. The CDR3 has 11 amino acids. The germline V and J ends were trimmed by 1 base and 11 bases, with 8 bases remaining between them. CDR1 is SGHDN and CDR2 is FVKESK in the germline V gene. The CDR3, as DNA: TGTGCCAGCAGCCAAGCGGGAGGGGCTTTCTTT. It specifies CASSQAGGAFF. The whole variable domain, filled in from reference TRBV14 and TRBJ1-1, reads EAGVTQFPSHSVIEKGQTVTLRCDPISGHDNLYWYRRVMGKEIKFLLHFVKESKQDESGMPNNRFLAERTGGTYSTLKVQPAELEDSGVYFCASSQAGGAFFGQGTRLTVV.

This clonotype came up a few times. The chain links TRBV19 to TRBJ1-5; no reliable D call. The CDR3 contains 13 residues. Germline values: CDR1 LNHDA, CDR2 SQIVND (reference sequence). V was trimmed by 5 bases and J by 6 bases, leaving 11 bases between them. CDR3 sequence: CASSRQAVQPQHF. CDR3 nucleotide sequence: TGTGCCAGTAGTCGGCAGGCGGTTCAGCCCCAGCATTTT.

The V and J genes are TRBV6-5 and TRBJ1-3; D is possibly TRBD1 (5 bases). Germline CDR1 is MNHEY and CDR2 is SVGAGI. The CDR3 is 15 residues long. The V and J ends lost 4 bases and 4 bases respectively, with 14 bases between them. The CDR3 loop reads CASSSVGARGNTIYF. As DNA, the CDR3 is TGTGCCAGCAGTTCCGTCGGGGCAAGAGGAAACACCATATATTTT.

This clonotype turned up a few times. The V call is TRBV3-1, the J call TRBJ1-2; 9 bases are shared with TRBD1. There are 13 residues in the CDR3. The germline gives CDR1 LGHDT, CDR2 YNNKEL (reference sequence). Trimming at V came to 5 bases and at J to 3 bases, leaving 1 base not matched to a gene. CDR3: CASSRDRDYGYTF. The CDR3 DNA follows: TGTGCCAGCAGCAGGGACAGGGACTATGGCTACACCTTC.

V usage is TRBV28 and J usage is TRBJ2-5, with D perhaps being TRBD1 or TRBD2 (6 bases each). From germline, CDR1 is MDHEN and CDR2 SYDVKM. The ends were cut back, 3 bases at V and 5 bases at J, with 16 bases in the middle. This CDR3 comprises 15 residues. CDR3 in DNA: TGTGCCAGCAGTTTGTGGGGGGCAGGGCGGGAGACCCAGTACTTC. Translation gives CASSLWGAGRETQYF.

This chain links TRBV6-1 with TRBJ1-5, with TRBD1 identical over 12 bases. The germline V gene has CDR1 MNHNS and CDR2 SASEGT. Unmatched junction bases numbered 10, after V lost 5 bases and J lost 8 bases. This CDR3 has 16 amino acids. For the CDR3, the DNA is TGTGCCAGCAGTAAGCACCCGGGACAGGGGGCTGAGCCCCAGCATTTT. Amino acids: CASSKHPGQGAEPQHF.

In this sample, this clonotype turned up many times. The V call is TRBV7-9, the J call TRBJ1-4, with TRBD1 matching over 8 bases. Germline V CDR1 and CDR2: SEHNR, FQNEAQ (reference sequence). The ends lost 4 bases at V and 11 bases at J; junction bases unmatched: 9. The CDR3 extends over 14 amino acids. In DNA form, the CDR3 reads TGTGCCAGCAGCTCCGGACAGGGTAGGGAGAAACTGTTTTTT. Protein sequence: CASSSGQGREKLFF.

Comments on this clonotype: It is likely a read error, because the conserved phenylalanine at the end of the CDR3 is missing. The CDR3 loop is CASSDSKSSSNQPQHS. The CDR3 nucleotides read TGTGCCAGCAGTGACTCGAAGTCGTCAAGCAATCAGCCCCAGCATTCT. This chain uses TRBV6-4 with TRBJ1-5; D gene ambiguous. The V and J ends lost 0 bases and 1 base respectively, with 10 bases between them. Germline V CDR1 and CDR2: MRHNA, SNTAGT. This CDR3 is built from 16 residues.

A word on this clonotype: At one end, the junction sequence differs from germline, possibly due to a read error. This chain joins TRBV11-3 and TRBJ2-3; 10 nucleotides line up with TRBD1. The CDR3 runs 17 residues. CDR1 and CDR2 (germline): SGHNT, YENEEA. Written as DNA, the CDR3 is TGTGCCAGCAGCCTAGACGGGACAGGGGTTAGCACAGATACGCAGTATTTT. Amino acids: CASSLDGTGVSTDTQYF.

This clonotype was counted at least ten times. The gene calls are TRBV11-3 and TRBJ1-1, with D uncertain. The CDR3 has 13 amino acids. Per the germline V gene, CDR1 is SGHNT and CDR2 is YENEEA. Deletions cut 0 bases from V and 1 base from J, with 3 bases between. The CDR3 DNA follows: TGTGCCAGCAGCTTAGAGCCGAACACTGAAGCTTTCTTT. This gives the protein CASSLEPNTEAFF.

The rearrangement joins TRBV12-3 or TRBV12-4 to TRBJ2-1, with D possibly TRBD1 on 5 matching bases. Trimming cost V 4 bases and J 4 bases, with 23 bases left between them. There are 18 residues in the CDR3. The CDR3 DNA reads TGTGCCAGCAGTTCCGCCGTGGGTTCCAGACAGAAATACAATGAGCAGTTCTTC. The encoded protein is CASSSAVGSRQKYNEQFF.